Listed here are 21 T cell receptor beta chains from one sample, sequenced in a study of T cells in localized non-small cell lung cancer. Profiling relied on immunoSEQ multiplex PCR, and the TCRdb table lists in-frame clones only, not all of them. The table has around 33,000 clones, about 90% seen once. Source: peripheral blood, taken before any cancer treatment. The receptor source for this set is a female donor older than 55 with stage I lung adenocarcinoma.

The chain couples TRBV6-1 to TRBJ2-1; TRBD1 matches at 11 bases. Germline loops: CDR1 MNHNS, CDR2 SASEGT. Trimming at V came to 8 bases and at J to 8 bases, leaving 11 bases not matched to a gene. The CDR3 covers 15 residues. DNA of the CDR3: TGTGCCAGCCCTTGGGACAGGGGGTCAAGCTATGAGCAGTTCTTC. It yields the protein CASPWDRGSSYEQFF.

The chain joins TRBV5-1 to TRBJ1-1; tentatively, D is TRBD1 (5 bases). The V end lost 4 bases, the J end lost 0 bases, and 19 bases lay between the germline ends. This CDR3 contains 17 residues. Germline-derived CDR1 and CDR2 are SGHRS and YFSETQ. The DNA for the CDR3 is TGCGCCAGCAGCCGGGACGGGGGTAACCTCCTGAACACTGAAGCTTTCTTT. Its translation: CASSRDGGNLLNTEAFF.

This chain joins TRBV9 and TRBJ2-3; D not certain. This CDR3 is built from 13 residues. Trimming cost V 0 bases and J 2 bases, with 4 bases left between them. Germline CDR1 is SGDLS and CDR2 is YYNGEE. As DNA, the CDR3 is TGTGCCAGCAGCGTAGGGGACACAGATACGCAGTATTTT. Residues: CASSVGDTDTQYF.

The chain recombines TRBV4-3 with TRBJ1-4; D perhaps matches TRBD1 (6 bases). V was trimmed by 3 bases and J by 4 bases, leaving 15 bases between them. The CDR3 length is 16 residues. CDR1 and CDR2 (germline): LGHNA, YSLEER. The DNA of the CDR3 is TGCGCCAGCAGCCAGGGGAAGACAGGAGGTAATGAAAAACTGTTTTTT. Amino acid sequence: CASSQGKTGGNEKLFF.

This clone was picked up one time. CDR3 nucleotides: TGCGCCAGCAGCTTGGAGCTAGATACGCAGTATTTT. Translated: CASSLELDTQYF. V gene TRBV5-1 combines with J gene TRBJ2-3; D unresolved. The CDR3 is made up of 12 amino acids. Germline V gene data show CDR1 as SGHRS and CDR2 as YFSETQ. Trimming took 0 bases from V and 5 from J, leaving 4 bases between them. Together with reference TRBV5-1 and TRBJ2-3, the CDR3 gives the full variable domain: KAGVTQTPRYLIKTRGQQVTLSCSPISGHRSVSWYQQTPGQGLQFLFEYFSETQRNKGNFPGRFSGRQFSNSRSEMNVSTLELGDSALYLCASSLELDTQYFGPGTRLTVL.

This clone was seen just once. V usage is TRBV7-8 and J usage is TRBJ2-3; D is undetermined. CDR1 SGHVS and CDR2 FQNEAQ come from the germline V gene. V dropped 3 bases and J dropped 0 bases, with 7 bases sitting between them. This CDR3 is 14 amino acids long. CDR3 in DNA: TGTGCCAGCAGCTTCTCGTCTAGCACAGATACGCAGTATTTT. It codes for CASSFSSSTDTQYF.

In this sample, this clone turned up once. This chain joins TRBV6-5 and TRBJ1-2; D gene unclear. The V end lost 6 bases, the J end lost 4 bases, and 15 bases lay between the germline ends. Per the germline V gene, CDR1 is MNHEY and CDR2 is SVGAGI. This CDR3 has 14 residues. The CDR3 bases are TGTGCCAGCAGACCCGGGCCGACTTCCTATGGCTACACCTTC. As protein: CASRPGPTSYGYTF.

This sequence joins TRBV6-5 and TRBJ1-1; TRBD1 aligns across 8 bases. J lost 6 bases, V lost 6 bases, and 6 bases had no gene match. Germline V gene lookup returns CDR1 MNHEY and CDR2 SVGAGI. CDR3 size: 13 residues. CDR3 bases: TGTGCCAGCAGCCTACAGGGGGGTTCTGAAGCTTTCTTT. Amino acid sequence: CASSLQGGSEAFF.

This clone was recorded only once. The chain links TRBV5-1 to TRBJ1-2, with 8 bases that match TRBD1. CDR1 and CDR2 from the germline V gene are SGHRS and YFSETQ. The CDR3 has 15 amino acids. V lost 0 bases and J lost 4; bases outside the gene matches: 5. The CDR3 coding sequence is TGCGCCAGCAGCTTGGGCACAGGGGGGTCCTATGGCTACACCTTC. Protein: CASSLGTGGSYGYTF.

J is TRBJ1-1 and V is TRBV28; TRBD1 might be the D (6 bases). Trimming pared 10 bases from V and 1 base from J, leaving 19 bases between. CDR1 MDHEN and CDR2 SYDVKM come from the germline V gene. This CDR3 spans 15 amino acids. The CDR3 sequence is CATWDRDIPNTEAFF. The CDR3 nucleotides read TGTGCCACGTGGGACCGGGACATCCCGAACACTGAAGCTTTCTTT. Together with reference TRBV28 and TRBJ1-1, the CDR3 gives the full variable domain: DVKVTQSSRYLVKRTGEKVFLECVQDMDHENMFWYRQDPGLGLRLIYFSYDVKMKEKGDIPEGYSVSREKKERFSLILESASTNQTSMYLCATWDRDIPNTEAFFGQGTRLTVV.

CDR3 nucleotide sequence: TGTGCCAGCAGCTTCGGGGGGGCATACGAGCAGTACTTC. This translates into CASSFGGAYEQYF. V gene TRBV7-2 combines with J gene TRBJ2-7, with TRBD2 matching over 8 bases. This CDR3 is 13 amino acids long. Per germline, CDR1 SGHTA and CDR2 FQGNSA. Unmatched junction bases numbered 2, after V lost 3 bases and J lost 4 bases.

The chain carries TRBV13 and TRBJ2-1, with D perhaps TRBD1 (6 bases). The CDR3 is 16 residues long. V gave up 6 bases and J gave up 0 bases, with 15 bases separating them. Germline-derived CDR1 and CDR2 are PRHDT and FYEKMQ (reference sequence). The CDR3 region is CASSHPTGSSYNEQFF. For the CDR3, the DNA is TGTGCCAGCAGTCATCCTACAGGGAGCTCCTACAATGAGCAGTTCTTC.

This sequence joins TRBV6-6 and TRBJ1-1, with no clear D. CDR1 and CDR2 from the germline V gene are MNHNY and SVGAGI (reference sequence). The CDR3 runs to 10 residues. Trimming took 2 bases from V and 11 from J, leaving 6 bases between them. In DNA, the CDR3 is TGTGCCAGCAGTTACCAGCGGGCTTTCTTT. Protein sequence: CASSYQRAFF.

The rearrangement links TRBV2 to TRBJ2-7; the D gene is possibly TRBD1 (6 bases). V lost 4 bases to trimming and J lost 0 bases, with 16 bases between them. The germline gives CDR1 SNHLY, CDR2 FYNNEI. There are 16 residues in the CDR3. CDR3 nucleotides: TGTGCCAGCAGTGGGGTCCCGGGACAAAGCTCCTACGAGCAGTACTTC. Protein product: CASSGVPGQSSYEQYF. Full variable domain (missing parts from reference TRBV2 and TRBJ2-7): EPEVTQTPSHQVTQMGQEVILRCVPISNHLYFYWYRQILGQKVEFLVSFYNNEISEKSEIFDDQFSVERPDGSNFTLKIRSTKLEDSAMYFCASSGVPGQSSYEQYFGPGTRLTVT.

The V call is TRBV5-6, the J call TRBJ2-1, with unresolved D. The V gene's germline CDR1 is SGHDT and CDR2 YYEEEE. V was pared by 0 bases and J by 7 bases, with 11 bases between. The CDR3 covers 14 residues. The CDR3: CASSLGYRQNEQFF. The DNA for the CDR3 is TGTGCCAGCAGCTTGGGTTACAGACAAAATGAGCAGTTCTTC.

This chain uses TRBV30 with TRBJ1-5; D remains ambiguous. Trimming shortened V by 2 bases and J by 5 bases, and 10 bases separated the two germline ends. Germline loops: CDR1 GTSNPN, CDR2 SVGIG (reference sequence). CDR3 size: 13 residues. CDR3 loop: CAWSRGIDQPQHF. The CDR3 DNA reads TGTGCCTGGAGTAGAGGGATCGATCAGCCCCAGCATTTT. The variable domain in full, completed from reference TRBV30 and TRBJ1-5, reads SQTIHQWPATLVQPVGSPLSLECTVEGTSNPNLYWYRQAAGRGLQLLFYSVGIGQISSEVPQNLSASRPQDRQFILSSKKLLLSDSGFYLCAWSRGIDQPQHFGDGTRLSIL.

The chain carries TRBV2 and TRBJ2-1; TRBD2 is a possible D gene (6 bases). The CDR3 covers 15 residues. CDR1 SNHLY and CDR2 FYNNEI come from the germline V gene. With 8 bases removed from V and 0 bases from J, the gap between germline ends came to 14 bases. CDR3 nucleotides: TGTGCCAGCCATGGGGGGAAGAGCTCCTACAATGAGCAGTTCTTC. As protein: CASHGGKSSYNEQFF.

CDR3 coding DNA: TGTGCCAGCAGCCGCTGGGACAGGAACACTGAAGCTTTCTTT. Residues: CASSRWDRNTEAFF. V is TRBV6-5 and J is TRBJ1-1, with 7 bases lining up with TRBD1. V was pared by 6 bases and J by 1 base, with 5 bases of the junction left unmatched. Germline values: CDR1 MNHEY, CDR2 SVGAGI. This CDR3 spans 14 amino acids.

CDR3 bases: TGCGCCAGCCGGGGGGGCACAACTAATGAAAAACTGTTTTTT. Its protein product is CASRGGTTNEKLFF. The V gene is TRBV5-1, the J gene TRBJ1-4; D is possibly TRBD1 (6 bases). Trimming removed 7 bases at V and 0 bases at J, with 10 bases between. This CDR3 comprises 14 residues. Germline CDR1 reads SGHRS; CDR2 reads YFSETQ.

The V gene is TRBV6-1, the J gene TRBJ2-5; TRBD1 matches at 11 bases. Germline V gene lookup returns CDR1 MNHNS and CDR2 SASEGT. J was trimmed by 2 bases and V by 3 bases; bases with no gene match: 2. This CDR3 contains 15 residues. In DNA form, the CDR3 reads TGTGCCAGCAGTGACCGGGACAGGGGGCAAGAGACCCAGTACTTC. It yields the protein CASSDRDRGQETQYF.

J is TRBJ2-1 and V is TRBV15, with D unclear. The germline CDR1 and CDR2 sequences are LNHNV and YYDKDF (reference sequence). V was shortened by 5 bases and J by 4 bases, with 6 bases between the two germline ends. The CDR3 has 12 residues. The CDR3, as DNA: TGTGCCACCAGCGCCGGGTACAATGAGCAGTTCTTC. Its translation: CATSAGYNEQFF.